This T cell receptor beta chain was sequenced for a study of CD8+CD57+ T cells in acquired aplastic anemia. In the study overall: On average, sorted CD4+ and CD8+ cells gave 3.2 ug of DNA.

CDR3 length: 13 amino acids. From germline, CDR1 is MGHRA and CDR2 YSYEKL. V dropped 1 base and J dropped 7; count of bases not matched to a gene: 0. It was genomic DNA that served as the template for profiling TCR beta VDJ and CDR3. A single record per CDR3 protein comes from TCRdb applying MiXCR to the reads. The sample has fewer than 250,000 distinct CDR3 sequences; roughly half are singletons. Whole-study findings and limits: With respect to CD8+ Simpson's diversity, patients and controls did not differ significantly.

Ten or more counts support this clonotype. Its target is not known. Specimen: sorted CD4+, CD8+, or CD8+CD57+ T cells (not recorded which) from PBMCs. This clonotype was obtained from a human donor in good health, serving as a control. The chain uses TRBV4-1 and TRBJ1-5, with TRBD1 identical over 8 bases. CDR3 sequence: CASSQAGGQPQHF. DNA of the CDR3: TGCGCCAGCAGCCAAGCAGGGGGCCAGCCCCAGCATTTT.